Included here is one T cell receptor beta chain sequence, with context. The data stem from a study of T cell responses to AZD1222 COVID-19 vaccine. The table came from immunoSEQ multiplex PCR; TCRdb's copy has only in-frame clones and leaves some out. The table lists 130,000 to 150,000 clones, about 90% of them singletons, with 5.2% in the top ten. Trimming stripped 5 bases from V and 9 bases from J, with 14 bases between. This CDR3 has 13 residues. J is TRBJ1-5 and V is TRBV12-3 or TRBV12-4, with a possible D match to TRBD1 (5 bases). This receptor was identified in an adult in good health. Sequenced material: peripheral blood, taken on day 0 of AZD1222 vaccination. The CDR3: CASSLGDRPPQHF. DNA for the CDR3: TGTGCCAGCAGTCTGGGGGACCGCCCGCCCCAGCATTTT.